This TCR beta chain was documented in a study of a mutant IDH1 vaccine in newly diagnosed glioma. Study background: Eight vaccinations reached patients in weeks 1, 3, 5, 7, 11, 15, 19 and 23.

This CDR3 is built from 15 residues. From germline, CDR1 is ENHRY and CDR2 SYGVKD. Trimming took 2 bases from V and 5 from J; bases not matched to a gene: 7. Details on this clone: Its antigen is currently unknown.

Repertoires were generated with immunoSEQ multiplex PCR, while TCRdb's copy carries only in-frame clones and drops some. The sample consists of 25,000 to 30,000 clones, roughly 85% of them appearing once. Described time point: week 23, last vaccination. Every single dose of the vaccine, 300 ug of mutant IDH1 20-mer peptide, came with topical imiquimod. The chain uses TRBV10-3 and TRBJ2-5, with TRBD1 matching 8 bases. Specimen: PBMCs, collected from a glioma patient whose treatment included an IDH1 peptide vaccine. This sequence was found in a woman younger than 45 with glioma. In DNA, the CDR3 is TGTGCCATCAGTGAGGGACAGGGAGAACCTGAGACCCAGTACTTC. It yields the protein CAISEGQGEPETQYF.